This T cell receptor beta chain is from a study of CD8+ T cells in alopecia areata. Study overall: Tofacitinib treatment spanned 6 to 18 months, with 6 months off drug afterward.

Germline V gene sequence: CDR1 GTSNPN, CDR2 SVGIG (reference sequence). The CDR3 is 12 amino acids. V trimming: 5 bases; J trimming: 5 bases; junction bases outside the gene matches: 5. This clone was counted between two and nine times. Investigators isolated RNA and reverse transcribed it into cDNA to act as the sequencing template. Clones were read by immunoSEQ multiplex PCR, and TCRdb kept only the in-frame ones, dropping some. Among approximately 59,000 clones listed, roughly 44% were seen once. The study team obtained lesional scalp punch biopsies and peripheral blood from alopecia areata patients.

The chain employs TRBV30 and TRBJ1-1, with 7 nucleotides matching TRBD1. The material sequenced was CD8+ T cells sorted from blood, taken at week 0. This TCR was recovered from a human donor with alopecia areata. The CDR3 region is CAWEGASTEAFF. For the CDR3, the DNA is TGTGCCTGGGAGGGGGCGAGTACTGAAGCTTTCTTT.